This record covers a single TCR beta chain. Its matching antigen is unknown. The CDR3 is 16 residues long. V was trimmed by 2 bases and J by 1 base, leaving 11 bases between them. Per the germline V gene, CDR1 is MDHEN and CDR2 is SYDVKM. The record originates from a study of T cell responses to AZD1222 COVID-19 vaccine. Study findings and constraints: After two AZD1222 doses, spike-specific TCR breadth and depth rose versus day 0. No day 14 peak samples; only post-peak repertoires were characterized. Seropositive AZD1222 recipients at baseline numbered only five or six. The sample set comprised mostly white British donors with more females, and clonal diversity was possibly underestimated.

Using immunoSEQ multiplex PCR, the repertoire was profiled, and TCRdb retains in-frame clones only, with some absent. The sample includes about 130,000 clones, roughly 91% of them seen just once. The rearrangement joins TRBV28 to TRBJ2-2, with D perhaps TRBD1 (5 bases). The receptor was isolated from an adult who received the AZD1222 COVID-19 vaccine. The sample here was peripheral blood, taken 28 days after the second AZD1222 dose. The CDR3: CASSLAGIRNTGELFF. CDR3 bases: TGTGCCAGCAGTTTAGCAGGGATCCGGAACACCGGGGAGCTGTTTTTT.